This T cell receptor (beta chain) was recorded in a study of cytomegalovirus exposure and HLA in healthy donors. Turning to this clone: Its antigen is not known.

The PCR contained 60 Vbeta and 13 Jbeta primers. Data came from immunoSEQ multiplex PCR; TCRdb stores just in-frame clones and leaves some out. The sample includes tens of thousands of clones, approximately 75% of them seen just once. Study outcomes and limitations: Across HLA loci, a later analysis found differing TCR association rates, with DRB1 most and HLA-C fewest.

V was trimmed by 2 bases and J by 4 bases, leaving 17 bases between them. The CDR3 has 16 residues. CDR1 is SGHTA and CDR2 is FQGTGA in the germline V gene. Sequenced sample: PBMCs. The chain links TRBV7-3 to TRBJ2-5; possibly TRBD2 for D (6 bases). The TCR comes from a man aged 25 to 40 in good health and CMV-seropositive. The CDR3 sequence: CASSLVWAPGGETQYF. The CDR3 coding sequence is TGTGCCAGCAGCTTAGTGTGGGCCCCCGGGGGAGAGACCCAGTACTTC.